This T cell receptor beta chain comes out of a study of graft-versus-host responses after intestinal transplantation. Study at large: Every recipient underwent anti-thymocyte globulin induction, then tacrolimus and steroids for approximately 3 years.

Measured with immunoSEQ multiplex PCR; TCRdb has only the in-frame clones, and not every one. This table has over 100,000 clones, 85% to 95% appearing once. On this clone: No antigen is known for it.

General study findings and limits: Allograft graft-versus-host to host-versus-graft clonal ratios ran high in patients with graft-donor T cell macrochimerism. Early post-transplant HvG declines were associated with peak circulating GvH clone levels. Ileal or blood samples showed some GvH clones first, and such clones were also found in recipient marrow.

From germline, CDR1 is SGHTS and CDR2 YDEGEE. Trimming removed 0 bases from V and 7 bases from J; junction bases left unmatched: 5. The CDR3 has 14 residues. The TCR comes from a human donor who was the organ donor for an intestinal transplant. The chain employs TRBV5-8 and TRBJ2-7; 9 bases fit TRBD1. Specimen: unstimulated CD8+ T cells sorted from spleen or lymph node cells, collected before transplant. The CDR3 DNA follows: TGTGCCAGCAGCTTGGAGGGACAGGGCTGGGAGCAGTACTTC. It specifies CASSLEGQGWEQYF. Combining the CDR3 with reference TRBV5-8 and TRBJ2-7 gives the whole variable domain EAGVTQSPTHLIKTRGQQATLRCSPISGHTSVYWYQQALGLGLQFLLWYDEGEERNRGNFPPRFSGRQFPNYSSELNVNALELEDSALYLCASSLEGQGWEQYFGPGTRLTVT.